This T cell receptor beta chain was obtained from a study of T cells in Graves' hyperthyroidism and ophthalmopathy. Overall study context: Upon initial diagnosis and before any treatment, peripheral blood was collected. Study-level findings and limits: Most thyroid clonotypes with frequency above 0.001 were detected in blood. Separation of ophthalmopathy from stable hyperthyroidism was achieved by a 13 V-J model.

On the basis of clinical symptoms, serum thyroxine and TRAb, thyroid ultrasound and orbital computed tomography, diagnoses were made. Researchers amplified the TCR beta CDR3 regions from RNA transcripts. Initially, a first-round RT-PCR of the TCR CDR3 employed the HTBI primer set. Using its own MiXCR run on the multiplex PCR reads, TCRdb lists one record per CDR3 protein. The sample holds about 410,000 distinct CDR3 sequences; roughly 14% are singletons and the top ten take 13%. This clonotype has at least ten counts. What it binds is unknown. The sequence was obtained from a man between 18 and 35 years old with Graves' ophthalmopathy. The sequencing input was blood.

CDR3 protein: CASSNWGQGGDEQYF. The DNA of the CDR3 is TGTGCCAGCAGCAACTGGGGACAGGGGGGCGACGAGCAGTACTTC. The chain uses TRBV11-3 and TRBJ2-7, with 11 nucleotides matching TRBD1. Germline lookup yields CDR1 SGHNT and CDR2 YENEEA. The CDR3 is 15 amino acids. V lost 5 bases, J lost 5 bases, and 8 bases stayed unmatched. Filled out from reference TRBV11-3 and TRBJ2-7, the complete variable domain reads EAGVVQSPRYKIIEKKQPVAFWCNPISGHNTLYWYLQNLGQGPELLIRYENEEAVDDSQLPKDRFSAERLKGVDSTLKIQPAELGDSAVYLCASSNWGQGGDEQYFGPGTRLTVT.